This T cell receptor (beta chain) was identified in a study of beta chain features in type 1 diabetes. Without exception, sorted populations had purity beyond 95%. All of the isolated RNA was reverse transcribed, so expressed TCRB transcripts were sequenced. The repertoire was sequenced with immunoSEQ multiplex PCR; TCRdb's copy has only in-frame clones and lacks some. There are hundreds of thousands of clones in the sample; 7% to 9% occur only once, and less than 0.45% lies in the top ten. Trimming shortened V by 4 bases and J by 5 bases, and 8 bases separated the two germline ends. CDR1 is SQVTM and CDR2 is ANQGSEA in the germline V gene. This CDR3 is 12 amino acids long. This clone was picked up a small number of times.

Sample: central memory CD4+ T cells from blood. The genes are TRBV29-1 and TRBJ2-2; D possibly uses TRBD1 or TRBD2 (5 bases each). The clonotype originates from a woman aged 18-29 years in good health. The CDR3 nucleotides are TGCAGCGTTGTTGGGGGAACCGGGGAGCTGTTTTTT. Protein sequence: CSVVGGTGELFF.